This T cell receptor beta chain comes out of a study of blood T cells in healthy people across ages (dated by TCRdb to the mid-2010s). Turning to the overall study: In model experiments, roughly one uniquely barcoded TCR beta cDNA molecule per two T cells was captured by template switching. Using deep sequencing normalized with unique cDNA molecular identifiers, the study measured how TCR beta repertoire diversity changes with age. The donors were split into four age groups: young (average approximately 16 years), middle-aged (about 40), aged (around 67) and long-lived (approximately 80). To avoid experimental bias, donors of different ages were distributed randomly across sequencing lanes. Using the same blood draw, the study looked at two additional independent replicas of 1 million unique cDNA reads for two donors, one aged 18 to 29 and the other aged 80 or older. General findings and caveats noted by the study authors: The percentage of naive T cells measured by flow cytometry correlated strongly with observed TCR beta diversity. As age increased, observed TCR beta diversity per million T cells dropped in a roughly linear way, and a significant reduction was already evident by age about 40. Estimates of total diversity from one million sequenced T cells were regarded as lower bounds and underestimates. The long-lived group showed more naive CD4+ T cells, fewer expanded clones and increased TCR diversity than the aged group, suggesting age selection. Conclusive comparison of naive and antigen-experienced compartments was prevented by the profiling of bulk unsorted PBMCs. Because donor CMV infection status was unknown, age-related changes in expanded clonotypes were potentially confounded.

Library preparation used 5' RACE. The instrument was an Illumina HiSeq 2500. A second PCR of about 7 to 12 cycles was run with a J-beta primer mix and a sample-barcoded 5' primer. A unique molecular identifier was introduced onto each TCR beta cDNA molecule by a template-switch 5' adaptor carrying 12 random nucleotides. Each sample yielded at least 2.5 million CDR3-containing paired-end reads. First-strand cDNA was synthesized from all RNA with the Mint cDNA synthesis kit, primed by a TRBC-specific oligonucleotide. Following uracil-DNA glycosylase treatment, a first 18-cycle PCR with universal primers M1SS and BC2_uni_R was performed on all cDNA. In the original analysis: For normalization, 1 million high-quality reads were randomly selected from each sample, with every read carrying a distinct molecular identifier. Reads with shared molecular identifiers were discarded instead of being binned into consensus sequences. MiTCR, run with a Q25 quality threshold and the strictest error-elimination algorithm, handled CDR3 identification, clonotype clustering and error correction. A nonparametric unseen species model using Euler transformation provided a lower-bound estimate of total TCR beta diversity. In-frame beta chains were kept once TCRdb had trimmed the public reads at Q25 with fastp and called clones with MiXCR. Merged by CDR3 protein, the rows form single entries marked with the most common genes and DNA. None of the V and J calls come from the authors' own analysis; TCRdb made them. This sample is represented by 500,000 to 700,000 distinct CDR3 sequences; about 30% of them were singletons. Around 14% of the sample goes to the ten largest clones.

The donors were 40 or so Caucasian individuals from Russia, aged 6 to 90 years, who were systemically healthy. Around 10 milliliters of peripheral blood were drawn from each donor into EDTA-treated Vacutainer tubes. Ficoll-Paque density-gradient centrifugation was used to isolate PBMCs, with at least 6.5 million per sample. Trizol reagent was used to extract total RNA from the PBMCs, yielding at least 6 micrograms per sample. Naive CD45RAhigh/CD27high T cell percentages were measured by flow cytometry on a PBMC aliquot from every donor. Concerning this clonotype itself: Its recognized antigen is unknown. There are no base qualities to consult, and no much larger clone falls within one base.

Trimming leaves V shorter by 3 bases and J shorter by 1 base, with the junction holding 4 bases beyond the gene matches. Including the terminal cysteine and phenylalanine, the CDR3 comprises 14 residues. Only the CDR3 DNA is retained, 42 bases long and in frame from the first base. CDR1 and CDR2 were assigned from the germline V gene as SQVTM and ANQGSEA. This receptor was taken from a woman aged 80 or over in good health. The rearrangement joined TRBV29-1 to TRBJ2-3; 7 junctional bases match TRBD1. The sequenced material came from blood. The CDR3 protein sequence reads: CSVDRGSRTDTQYF. The sequenced DNA is TGCAGCGTTGACAGGGGGTCTCGCACAGATACGCAGTATTTT.